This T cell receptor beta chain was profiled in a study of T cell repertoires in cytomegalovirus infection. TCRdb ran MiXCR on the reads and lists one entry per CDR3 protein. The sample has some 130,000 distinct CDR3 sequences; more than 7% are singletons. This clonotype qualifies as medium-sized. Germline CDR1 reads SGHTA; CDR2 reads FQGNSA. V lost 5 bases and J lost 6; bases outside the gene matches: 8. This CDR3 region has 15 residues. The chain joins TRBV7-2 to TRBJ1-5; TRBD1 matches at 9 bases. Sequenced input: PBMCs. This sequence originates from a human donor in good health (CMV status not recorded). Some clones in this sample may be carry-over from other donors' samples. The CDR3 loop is CASSQTGGAGQPQHF. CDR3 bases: TGTGCCAGCAGCCAAACAGGGGGCGCGGGTCAGCCCCAGCATTTT.